The rows below give T cell receptor beta chains drawn from one sample of a study of blood T cell repertoires in COVID-19. Using immunoSEQ multiplex PCR, the repertoire was profiled, and TCRdb retains in-frame clones only, with some absent. This sample has about 400,000 clones; around 87% occur once, and the top ten carry about 2.9%. The source material was peripheral blood. The receptor set was obtained from a human donor in a cohort sampled during active COVID-19. Both conserved end residues are part of each CDR3. A D gene is named only where the DNA matches it firmly. The size entry is marked missing in some rows and otherwise reads once, few, many or a size class.

DNA: TGCGCCAGCAGCTTACTAGCGGGGGGGCCGAAGTTCTTC
CDR3: CASSLLAGGPKFF
size: .
D: TRBD2
V: TRBV5-1
J: TRBJ2-1

DNA: TGTGCCAGCATTCAGGACAGGGGATTCAATCAGCCCCAGCATTTT
CDR3: CASIQDRGFNQPQHF
size: .
D: TRBD1
V: TRBV6-5
J: TRBJ1-5

DNA: TGTGCCAGCAGCTTAGGTCCAGGGGGTGAGTACGAGCAGTACTTC
CDR3: CASSLGPGGEYEQYF
size: .
D: TRBD1
V: TRBV7-8
J: TRBJ2-7

DNA: TGCGCCAGCAGCCCGACAGGGGGATCTTATAATTCACCCCTCCACTTT
CDR3: CASSPTGGSYNSPLHF
size: few
D: TRBD1
V: TRBV5-1
J: TRBJ1-6

DNA: TGTGCCAGCAGCCTCCCGGGGACTACCTACGAGCAGTACTTC
CDR3: CASSLPGTTYEQYF
size: .
D: TRBD2
V: TRBV6-6
J: TRBJ2-7

DNA: TGTGCCAGCAGGCCGCGGGGGGGCCATCCAGATACGCAGTATTTT
CDR3: CASRPRGGHPDTQYF
size: .
D: TRBD2
V: TRBV5-6
J: TRBJ2-3

DNA: TGTGCCAGCAGCCCCCGATTGTCCCTTAGAGATGGCTACACCTTC
CDR3: CASSPRLSLRDGYTF
size: .
D: .
V: TRBV21-1
J: TRBJ1-2

DNA: TGTGCCAGCAGTGGTCTTATCGAAACCGGGACTGGGACTGAAGCTTTCTTT
CDR3: CASSGLIETGTGTEAFF
size: .
D: .
V: TRBV6-1
J: TRBJ1-1

DNA: TGTGCCAGCAGCCCGGATTCAGGGATCAATCAGCCCCAGCATTTT
CDR3: CASSPDSGINQPQHF
size: few
D: .
V: TRBV7-9
J: TRBJ1-5

DNA: TGTGCCACACAAGGACAGGGGGCAAAGGACACTGAAGCTTTCTTT
CDR3: CATQGQGAKDTEAFF
size: once
D: TRBD1
V: TRBV10-3
J: TRBJ1-1

DNA: TGTGCCAGCAGTCCCCTGGGGGGGGCAAGCGGCTACACCTTC
CDR3: CASSPLGGASGYTF
size: .
D: .
V: TRBV27
J: TRBJ1-2

DNA: TGTGCTAGCAGCCAGAACCCCACAACAGGGGGAGGAACAGATACGCAGTATTTT
CDR3: CASSQNPTTGGGTDTQYF
size: .
D: TRBD1
V: TRBV7-7
J: TRBJ2-3

DNA: TGTGCCTGGAGTGTAGGAGCCAATCAGCCCCAGCATTTT
CDR3: CAWSVGANQPQHF
size: .
D: .
V: TRBV30
J: TRBJ1-5

DNA: TGTGCCAGCAGCTTGGGGGGGCCAGTAGACACTGAAGCTTTCTTT
CDR3: CASSLGGPVDTEAFF
size: .
D: .
V: TRBV5-6
J: TRBJ1-1

DNA: TGTGCCAGCAGTTGGGGAGGGGCGAGCACAGATACGCAGTATTTT
CDR3: CASSWGGASTDTQYF
size: .
D: TRBD2
V: TRBV6-5
J: TRBJ2-3

DNA: TGCAGTGCCCTTAGAAATGGCTACACCTTC
CDR3: CSALRNGYTF
size: .
D: .
V: TRBV20-1
J: TRBJ1-2

DNA: TGTGCCAGCAGCCCTAGGGGGCGGGGGGGCCCCTACGAGCAGTACTTC
CDR3: CASSPRGRGGPYEQYF
size: .
D: TRBD2
V: TRBV27
J: TRBJ2-7

DNA: TGTGCCAGCAGTCCCAGTTTCCGCGGGAGCCTCTCCTACGAGCAGTACTTC
CDR3: CASSPSFRGSLSYEQYF
size: .
D: TRBD2
V: TRBV28
J: TRBJ2-7

DNA: TGCGCCAGCAGCTCCGCCGGGACAGATCATGTCTATGAGCAGTTCTTC
CDR3: CASSSAGTDHVYEQFF
size: .
D: TRBD1
V: TRBV5-1
J: TRBJ2-1

DNA: TGTGCCAGGTGGACAGGGGGCGTGCATACGCAGTATTTT
CDR3: CARWTGGVHTQYF
size: .
D: TRBD1
V: TRBV19
J: TRBJ2-3

DNA: TGCGCCAGCAGCCAAGGAGGTCTTCGACAGGGTTGGTTGAACACTGAAGCTTTCTTT
CDR3: CASSQGGLRQGWLNTEAFF
size: .
D: TRBD1
V: TRBV4-1
J: TRBJ1-1

DNA: TGTGCCAGTAGTCTTGACCCGGGGTATGGCTACACCTTC
CDR3: CASSLDPGYGYTF
size: .
D: .
V: TRBV19
J: TRBJ1-2

DNA: TGTGCCAGCAGTTACTACACAGGTTTGGGCACAGATACGCAGTATTTT
CDR3: CASSYYTGLGTDTQYF
size: once
D: .
V: TRBV6-5
J: TRBJ2-3

DNA: TGCGCCAGCAGCCCCGACAGAAGGAGCTATGGCTACACCTTC
CDR3: CASSPDRRSYGYTF
size: .
D: .
V: TRBV5-1
J: TRBJ1-2

DNA: TGCGCCAGCAGCCAACACCGGGAAACCTACAATGAGCAGTTCTTC
CDR3: CASSQHRETYNEQFF
size: .
D: .
V: TRBV4-1
J: TRBJ2-1

DNA: TGTGCCAGTAGTATTACCGCGCAGGGCCCCAATCAGCCCCAGCATTTT
CDR3: CASSITAQGPNQPQHF
size: .
D: .
V: TRBV19
J: TRBJ1-5

DNA: TGTGCCAGCTCACCCACCACCGAGGCACCATCTGAAGATGGCTACACCTTC
CDR3: CASSPTTEAPSEDGYTF
size: .
D: .
V: TRBV18
J: TRBJ1-2

DNA: TGCGCCAGCAGTGAGGTGGGGGCCCTAAATCAGCCCCAGCATTTT
CDR3: CASSEVGALNQPQHF
size: once
D: .
V: TRBV10-1
J: TRBJ1-5

DNA: TGTGCCACCAGCAGGGCTAGCGGGAGCTACAATGAGCAGTTCTTC
CDR3: CATSRASGSYNEQFF
size: .
D: TRBD2
V: TRBV15
J: TRBJ2-1

DNA: TGTGCCAGCAGTCTAGCGGGGGGGGGCAATGAGCAGTTCTTC
CDR3: CASSLAGGGNEQFF
size: .
D: TRBD2
V: TRBV6-5
J: TRBJ2-1

DNA: TGCGCCAGCAGTGACCCCCAGGTCGAGCAGTACTTC
CDR3: CASSDPQVEQYF
size: .
D: .
V: TRBV10-2
J: TRBJ2-7

DNA: TGTGCCAGCATGACTTCCCCGGTCTATGGCTACACCTTC
CDR3: CASMTSPVYGYTF
size: .
D: .
V: TRBV28
J: TRBJ1-2

DNA: TGTGCCAGCAGCAAAGCCGGGACAGCAGTTTACGAGCAGTACTTC
CDR3: CASSKAGTAVYEQYF
size: .
D: .
V: TRBV21-1
J: TRBJ2-7

DNA: TGCGCCAGCAGGGTTTCTAGCGGGGGTTTAACCGGGGAGCTGTTTTTT
CDR3: CASRVSSGGLTGELFF
size: .
D: TRBD2
V: TRBV10-1
J: TRBJ2-2

DNA: TGTGCCTGGTGGCGAGGTACCTTTAACTATGGCTACACCTTC
CDR3: CAWWRGTFNYGYTF
size: .
D: .
V: TRBV30
J: TRBJ1-2

DNA: TGTGCCAGCAGTCCGGACAGGGTAGGTGCAGATACGCAGTATTTT
CDR3: CASSPDRVGADTQYF
size: .
D: TRBD1
V: TRBV28
J: TRBJ2-3

DNA: TGCGCCAGCAGCTTGGCCCCGGGACAGACCTACGAGCAGTACTTC
CDR3: CASSLAPGQTYEQYF
size: many
D: TRBD1
V: TRBV5-1
J: TRBJ2-7